Shown below are 10 T cell receptor beta chains from a single sample sequenced in a study of blood T cell repertoires in COVID-19. Here immunoSEQ multiplex PCR was the method, and the copy in TCRdb shows in-frame clones only, minus some. The table shows roughly 180,000 clones, with roughly 84% occurring only once. Input material: peripheral blood. These receptors originate from a woman in her forties or fifties with COVID-19, enrolled during active disease.

The chain recombines TRBV12-3 or TRBV12-4 with TRBJ1-1, with 7 nucleotides matching TRBD1. This CDR3 has 13 amino acids. J gave up 5 bases and V 7 bases, and 7 bases lay outside the gene matches. The DNA of the CDR3 is TGTGCCAGCATCCAGACAGGGTTGACTGAAGCTTTCTTT. It encodes CASIQTGLTEAFF.

V gene TRBV2 combines with J gene TRBJ2-1; possibly TRBD2 for D (6 bases). Trimming took 8 bases from V and 10 from J, leaving 15 bases between them. Germline loops: CDR1 SNHLY, CDR2 FYNNEI. CDR3 length: 12 residues. This CDR3 reads CASVDYQWEQFF. The CDR3 DNA reads as TGTGCCAGCGTGGACTACCAATGGGAGCAGTTCTTC.

The rearrangement uses TRBV29-1 and TRBJ2-5; tentatively, D is TRBD2 (6 bases). V was pared by 7 bases and J by 4 bases, with 13 bases between. This CDR3 region has 12 residues. Germline CDR1 SQVTM, CDR2 ANQGSEA. The CDR3 spells CSAGTPGETQYF. Written as DNA, the CDR3 is TGCAGCGCCGGGACTCCCGGAGAGACCCAGTACTTC.

V gene TRBV5-1 combines with J gene TRBJ2-3; TRBD2 might be the D (6 bases). The CDR3 is 16 residues long. Germline V gene lookup returns CDR1 SGHRS and CDR2 YFSETQ. Trimming took 0 bases from V and 2 from J, leaving 13 bases between them. Here the CDR3 reads CASSLAGSGYTDTQYF. For the CDR3, the DNA is TGCGCCAGCAGCTTGGCTGGTAGCGGCTACACAGATACGCAGTATTTT.

The chain carries TRBV4-1 and TRBJ2-3, with TRBD1 identical over 9 bases. Germline trimming cut 0 bases from V and 1 base from J; bases unmatched to any gene: 5. Germline CDR1 reads MGHRA; CDR2 reads YSYEKL. CDR3 length: 17 amino acids. The DNA for the CDR3 is TGCGCCAGCAGCCAAGATTCTTACAGGGGGCGCACAGATACGCAGTATTTT. This gives the protein CASSQDSYRGRTDTQYF.

The genes are TRBV6-5 and TRBJ2-3; weak D call: TRBD1 (6 bases). The CDR3 runs to 13 residues. V shed 6 bases and J shed 6 bases, with 13 bases lying between them. Looked up from germline, CDR1 is MNHEY and CDR2 is SVGAGI. The CDR3 spells CASRGDTWDTQYF. CDR3 DNA: TGTGCCAGCAGGGGGGACACTTGGGATACGCAGTATTTT.

The genes are TRBV7-9 and TRBJ2-7; D gene unclear. The CDR3 has 12 amino acids. V lost 4 bases to trimming and J lost 3 bases, with 7 bases between them. Germline V gene sequence: CDR1 SEHNR, CDR2 FQNEAQ (reference sequence). The chain's CDR3 is CASSSLFYEQYF. CDR3 bases: TGTGCCAGCAGCTCCCTATTCTACGAGCAGTACTTC. The entire variable domain, with the rest obtained from reference TRBV7-9 and TRBJ2-7, is as follows: DTGVSQNPRHKITKRGQNVTFRCDPISEHNRLYWYRQTLGQGPEFLTYFQNEAQLEKSRLLSDRFSAERPKGSFSTLEIQRTEQGDSAMYLCASSSLFYEQYFGPGTRLTVT.

The chain couples TRBV30 to TRBJ1-3, with a possible D match to TRBD1 (6 bases). Deletions cut 4 bases from V and 3 bases from J, with 10 bases between. Germline CDR1 GTSNPN, CDR2 SVGIG (reference sequence). This CDR3 spans 13 amino acids. In nucleotides, the CDR3 is TGTGCCTGGAACGGCAGGGGTGGAAACACCATATATTTT. Protein product: CAWNGRGGNTIYF.

The chain uses TRBV19 and TRBJ1-4, with D possibly matching TRBD1 (5 bases). The V gene's germline CDR1 is LNHDA and CDR2 SQIVND (reference sequence). V lost 7 bases to trimming and J lost 4 bases, with 16 bases between them. The CDR3 totals 15 residues. The CDR3 nucleotides read TGTGCCAGTACTGATGGAGGGGCGGGTAATGAAAAACTGTTTTTT. Amino acid sequence: CASTDGGAGNEKLFF.

The chain combines TRBV6-2 or TRBV6-3 with TRBJ1-4; maybe TRBD1 (5 bases). Germline-derived CDR1 and CDR2 are MNHEY and SVGEGT. CDR3 size: 15 residues. The V and J ends lost 5 bases and 0 bases respectively, with 10 bases between them. CDR3 nucleotide sequence: TGTGCCAGCAGTAGAAGGACAACAACTAATGAAAAACTGTTTTTT. It translates to CASSRRTTTNEKLFF.